This record looks at one T cell receptor beta chain sequence and its context. The antigen is unknown. Time point denoted: patch test 3, about 24 weeks after DPC sensitization. Treatment described: therapeutic diphenylcyclopropenone sensitization with weekly scalp DPC. TCRdb used MiXCR to reprocess the RACE reads, holding one entry per CDR3 protein. The sample has about 52,000 distinct CDR3 sequences; 9.9% are singletons. The sample belongs to a study of human T cells and chemical hapten exposure. General study findings and limits: The formation of large CDR3 similarity clusters by expanded TCRs significantly exceeded that of controls.

Trimming took 7 bases from V and 3 from J, leaving 13 bases between them. Germline CDR1 and CDR2: SNHLY and FYNNEI. The CDR3 loop spans 14 amino acids. The V gene is TRBV2, the J gene TRBJ2-1, with a weak D call TRBD2 (6 bases). This TCR was sampled from a woman between 35 and 50 years old with alopecia areata. Some clones in this sample may be carry-over from other donors' samples. The sequenced sample was whole blood, obtained in connection with sensitization to the hapten diphenylcyclopropenone (DPC). The CDR3 spells CASTGQGLYNEQFF. Written as DNA, the CDR3 is TGTGCCAGCACCGGCCAGGGACTCTACAATGAGCAGTTCTTC.